These T cell receptor beta chains were read from a single sample in a study of shared clonotypes between healthy human individuals. Profiled with immunoSEQ multiplex PCR; TCRdb holds only in-frame clones, not every one. The repertoire holds some 2,100,000 clones, with 90% to 96% as singletons. The sequenced sample consisted of naive CD4+ T cells sorted from blood. Receptors were obtained from a man between 18 and 29 years old in good health. Both conserved end residues are part of each CDR3. A D gene is named only where the DNA matches it firmly. Clone size is shown for a subset of rows, as once, few, many or a class of expanded clone.

J gene	D gene	V gene	clone size	CDR3 protein	CDR3 DNA
TRBJ2-4	TRBD1	TRBV5-6	NA	CASSEIGQAAKNIQYF	TGTGCCAGCAGCGAAATTGGACAGGCTGCCAAAAACATTCAGTACTTC
TRBJ1-3	NA	TRBV10-1	NA	CASSGPERNTIYF	TGCGCCAGCAGTGGGCCCGAACGAAACACCATATATTTT
TRBJ1-1	NA	TRBV28	NA	CASRTDRMNTEAFF	TGTGCCAGCAGGACGGACAGAATGAACACTGAAGCTTTCTTT
TRBJ2-1	TRBD1	TRBV5-1	NA	CASSLSGGVYNEQFF	TGCGCCAGCAGCCTCTCAGGGGGCGTGTACAATGAGCAGTTCTTC
TRBJ2-5	NA	TRBV11-2	once	CASSRGLETQYF	TGTGCCAGCAGCCGGGGACTAGAGACCCAGTACTTC
TRBJ2-1	NA	TRBV7-2	NA	CASSPTSSYNEQFF	TGTGCCAGCAGCCCAACTAGCTCCTACAATGAGCAGTTCTTC
TRBJ1-6	NA	TRBV5-1	NA	CASSGRSNSPLHF	TGCGCCAGCAGCGGAAGGTCTAATTCACCCCTCCACTTT
TRBJ2-2	NA	TRBV11-2	NA	CASSPRGNTGELFF	TGTGCCAGCAGCCCCCGAGGGAACACCGGGGAGCTGTTTTTT
TRBJ2-7	NA	TRBV13	NA	CASSLGPPAEQYF	TGTGCCAGCAGCTTAGGCCCCCCAGCCGAGCAGTACTTC
TRBJ2-3	NA	TRBV5-1	few	CASSLGQITDTQYF	TGCGCCAGCAGCTTGGGGCAGATCACAGATACGCAGTATTTT
TRBJ2-7	NA	TRBV6-1	NA	CASSGDIPYEQYF	TGTGCCAGCAGTGGCGATATCCCCTACGAGCAGTACTTC
TRBJ1-6	TRBD1	TRBV6-5	NA	CASNPGQGISPLHF	TGTGCCAGCAACCCGGGACAGGGGATTTCACCCCTCCACTTT
TRBJ2-7	NA	TRBV10-3	NA	CAISDGITYEQYF	TGTGCCATCAGTGACGGGATTACCTACGAGCAGTACTTC
TRBJ2-3	NA	TRBV30	once	CAWSPGHLTQYF	TGTGCCTGGAGTCCGGGACACTTAACGCAGTATTTT
TRBJ2-7	NA	TRBV2	NA	CASSGSPRGTLGYEQYF	TGTGCCAGCAGTGGTAGCCCAAGGGGGACCTTAGGCTACGAGCAGTACTTC
TRBJ2-6	NA	TRBV5-1	NA	CASSRDSGANVLTF	TGCGCCAGCAGCCGGGACTCTGGGGCCAACGTCCTGACTTTC
TRBJ2-3	NA	TRBV7-9	NA	CASNWDGTSTDTQYF	TGTGCCAGCAATTGGGACGGTACTAGCACAGATACGCAGTATTTT
TRBJ1-6	TRBD1	TRBV28	NA	CASSFSDRGYLPLHF	TGTGCCAGCAGTTTTAGCGACAGGGGGTACTTACCCCTCCACTTT
TRBJ2-5	NA	TRBV5-1	NA	CASSLEGSQYF	TGCGCCAGCAGCTTGGAGGGGTCCCAGTACTTC
TRBJ2-4	TRBD2	TRBV6-6	NA	CASRPPQRGGKYF	TGTGCCAGCAGGCCCCCACAGCGGGGGGGCAAGTACTTC
TRBJ1-5	TRBD1	TRBV28	NA	CASDLTGGNQPQHF	TGTGCCAGTGACTTGACAGGGGGCAATCAGCCCCAGCATTTT
TRBJ2-3	TRBD2	TRBV10-2	NA	CASSLAGHTDTQYF	TGCGCCAGCAGTCTAGCGGGACACACAGATACGCAGTATTTT
TRBJ1-1	NA	TRBV27	NA	CASSSPTSKAFF	TGTGCCAGCAGTTCCCCGACATCCAAAGCTTTCTTT
TRBJ2-7	TRBD1	TRBV6-5	NA	CASSLGTVVAYEQYF	TGTGCCAGCAGCCTCGGGACAGTGGTTGCCTACGAGCAGTACTTC
TRBJ1-2	NA	TRBV13	once	CASSPGGDQGWGYTF	TGTGCCAGCAGCCCCGGGGGGGACCAGGGCTGGGGCTACACCTTC
TRBJ1-2	TRBD1	TRBV7-9	NA	CASSVTGDGYTF	TGTGCCAGCAGTGTGACAGGGGATGGCTACACCTTC
TRBJ2-6	NA	TRBV5-1	NA	CASSSPDRPTGANVLTF	TGCGCCAGCAGCTCGCCTGACAGGCCCACTGGGGCCAACGTCCTGACTTTC
TRBJ1-1	NA	TRBV11-2	NA	CASSLGGSVNTEAFF	TGTGCCAGCAGCTTAGGGGGCAGCGTGAACACTGAAGCTTTCTTT
TRBJ1-2	NA	TRBV2	NA	CASSETRGRGGYTF	TGTGCCAGCAGTGAAACCAGGGGCCGCGGTGGCTACACCTTC
TRBJ2-2	NA	TRBV30	NA	CAWTPLGNTGELFF	TGTGCCTGGACCCCTCTAGGGAACACCGGGGAGCTGTTTTTT
TRBJ2-5	NA	TRBV6-6	NA	CASSYPQETQYF	TGTGCCAGCAGTTACCCCCAAGAGACCCAGTACTTC
TRBJ1-2	NA	TRBV2	NA	CASSEFREDGYTF	TGTGCCAGCAGTGAATTCAGGGAAGATGGCTACACCTTC
TRBJ1-1	TRBD1	TRBV5-1	NA	CASTSGQGGGKAFF	TGCGCCAGCACCTCCGGACAGGGGGGCGGGAAAGCTTTCTTT
TRBJ1-5	NA	TRBV6-6	NA	CASRPDGISNQPQHF	TGTGCCAGCAGACCCGACGGAATAAGCAATCAGCCCCAGCATTTT
TRBJ1-5	NA	TRBV27	NA	CASSLTGQMGNQPQHF	TGTGCCAGCAGTCTGACCGGACAGATGGGCAATCAGCCCCAGCATTTT
TRBJ2-5	NA	TRBV6-5	NA	CASREPSARETQYF	TGTGCCAGCAGAGAGCCCTCCGCCCGGGAGACCCAGTACTTC
TRBJ2-5	NA	TRBV5-4	NA	CASSSSRRQETQYF	TGTGCCAGCAGTTCTTCCCGACGTCAAGAGACCCAGTACTTC
TRBJ2-1	NA	TRBV18	NA	CASSPPNYDEQFF	TGTGCCAGCTCACCACCGAACTACGATGAGCAGTTCTTC
TRBJ1-4	NA	TRBV5-6	NA	CASSFAGLGPEKLFF	TGTGCCAGCAGCTTTGCGGGGCTAGGGCCTGAAAAACTGTTTTTT
TRBJ1-5	NA	TRBV19	NA	CASSISHYNQPQHF	TGTGCCAGTAGTATTTCACACTACAATCAGCCCCAGCATTTT
TRBJ1-1	TRBD1	TRBV5-1	NA	CASSAGTGVRNTEAFF	TGCGCCAGCAGCGCAGGGACAGGGGTAAGGAACACTGAAGCTTTCTTT
TRBJ2-4	NA	TRBV5-1	NA	CASSLAWPGRENIQYF	TGCGCCAGCAGCTTGGCTTGGCCGGGAAGGGAGAACATTCAGTACTTC
TRBJ1-6	NA	TRBV7-9	NA	CASSSSWVTNNSPLHF	TGTGCCAGCAGCTCGTCGTGGGTGACCAATAATTCACCCCTCCACTTT
TRBJ2-7	NA	TRBV5-1	NA	CASSSQGPTYEQYF	TGCGCCAGCAGCTCGCAGGGGCCAACCTACGAGCAGTACTTC
TRBJ2-7	NA	TRBV14	NA	CASSQGQQSYEQYF	TGTGCCAGCAGCCAAGGGCAGCAATCCTACGAGCAGTACTTC
TRBJ1-2	TRBD1	TRBV6-5	NA	CASSYRSDRAYGYTF	TGTGCCAGCAGTTACCGTTCTGACAGGGCCTATGGCTACACCTTC
TRBJ1-5	NA	TRBV6-1	NA	CASSEPWDQPQHF	TGTGCCAGCAGTGAACCCTGGGATCAGCCCCAGCATTTT
TRBJ2-7	TRBD1	TRBV19	NA	CASSIVFGTGLFEQYF	TGTGCCAGTAGTATAGTATTCGGGACAGGGTTATTCGAGCAGTACTTC
TRBJ2-1	TRBD1	TRBV7-9	NA	CASSLRSDRGTNEQFF	TGTGCCAGCAGCTTAAGGTCTGACAGGGGGACGAATGAGCAGTTCTTC
TRBJ2-7	NA	TRBV11-2	NA	CASSLQAGEQYF	TGTGCCAGCAGCCTACAGGCTGGCGAGCAGTACTTC
TRBJ2-7	NA	TRBV19	NA	CASSHFRQSPYEQYF	TGTGCCAGTAGCCACTTCAGACAATCACCCTACGAGCAGTACTTC
TRBJ2-3	NA	TRBV28	NA	CASSRPSVHAQYF	TGTGCCAGCAGTAGGCCTTCCGTCCATGCGCAGTATTTT
TRBJ1-2	NA	TRBV28	NA	CASTPQVQAGGYTF	TGTGCCAGCACCCCACAGGTACAAGCTGGAGGCTACACCTTC